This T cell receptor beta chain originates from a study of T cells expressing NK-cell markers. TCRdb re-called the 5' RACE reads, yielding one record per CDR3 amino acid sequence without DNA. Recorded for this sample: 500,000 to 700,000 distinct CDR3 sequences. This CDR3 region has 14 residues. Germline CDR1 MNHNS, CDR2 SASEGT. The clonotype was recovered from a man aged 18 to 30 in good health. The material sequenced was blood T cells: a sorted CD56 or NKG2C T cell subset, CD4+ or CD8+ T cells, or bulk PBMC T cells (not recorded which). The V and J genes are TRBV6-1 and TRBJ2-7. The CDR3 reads CASSILGDSYEQYF.